This TCR beta chain came from a study of naive and memory T cell subsets. Study conclusions and caveats: TCR abundance followed a power law differing between naive and memory subsets.

A remark on this clonotype: Its cognate antigen is unknown.

This CDR3 comprises 16 residues. The J segment lost 5 bases and the V segment lost 3 bases, leaving 8 bases of the junction unmatched. The V gene's germline CDR1 is SQVTM and CDR2 ANQGSEA. The beta constant-region primer was an equimolar mix of two oligonucleotides covering TRBC1 and TRBC2. Nested alpha and beta constant-region primers with the SP2 primer drove four PCR rounds on ligated cDNA. TCRdb reprocessed the UMI-ligation and nested PCR reads with MiXCR, giving one entry per CDR3 protein. The table shows approximately 80,000 distinct CDR3 sequences, with 9% occurring only once. Sequencing input: naive CD8+ T cells from blood. The TCR sequence derives from a human donor in good health. This rearrangement joins TRBV29-1 to TRBJ2-7; 15 bases are a match to TRBD2. Here the CDR3 DNA reads TGCAGCGTTGACGGACTAGCGGGAGGGCCCGAGCACGAGCAGTACTTC. Residues: CSVDGLAGGPEHEQYF.